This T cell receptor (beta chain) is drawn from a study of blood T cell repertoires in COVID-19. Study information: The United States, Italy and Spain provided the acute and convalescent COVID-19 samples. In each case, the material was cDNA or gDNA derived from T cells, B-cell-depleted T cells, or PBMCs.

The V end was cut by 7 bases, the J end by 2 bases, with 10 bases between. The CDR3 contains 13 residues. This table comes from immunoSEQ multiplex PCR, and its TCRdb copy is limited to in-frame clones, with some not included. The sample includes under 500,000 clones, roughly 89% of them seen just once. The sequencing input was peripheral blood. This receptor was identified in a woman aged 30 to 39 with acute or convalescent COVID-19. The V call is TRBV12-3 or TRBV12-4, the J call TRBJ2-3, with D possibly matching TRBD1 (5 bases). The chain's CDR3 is CASTKGYTDTQYF. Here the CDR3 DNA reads TGTGCCAGCACCAAGGGGTACACAGATACGCAGTATTTT.